Listed below are T cell receptor beta chains from one sample, sequenced in a study of Ad26.COV2.S vaccination and SARS-CoV-2 variants. The protocol was immunoSEQ multiplex PCR, while the TCRdb copy is restricted to in-frame clones and leaves out a portion. In the table there are about 480,000 clones, around nine tenths of which are singletons. The material was peripheral blood, obtained in a trial of Ad26.COV2.S vaccine versus placebo. These receptors originate from a person aged 18-60 years who received the Ad26.COV2.S COVID-19 vaccine or a placebo. Each CDR3 is given with its conserved first and last residue. A D gene is named only where the DNA matches it firmly. A row's size may be missing; if present it is once, few, many or a size class.

V gene	clone size	J gene	D gene	CDR3 protein	CDR3 DNA
TRBV19	NA	TRBJ1-1	NA	CASTLRLDTEAFF	TGTGCCAGTACCCTGAGGTTGGACACTGAAGCTTTCTTT
TRBV10-3	NA	TRBJ2-1	TRBD2	CAISDTASGNNEQFF	TGTGCCATCAGTGATACTGCTAGCGGAAACAATGAGCAGTTCTTC
TRBV10-1	NA	TRBJ2-7	TRBD2	CASTQREEDEQYF	TGCGCCAGCACCCAGCGGGAGGAGGACGAGCAGTACTTC
TRBV4-2	NA	TRBJ2-3	NA	CASSQDLGTRWGPDTQYF	TGTGCCAGCAGCCAAGACCTCGGGACCCGTTGGGGCCCAGATACGCAGTATTTT
TRBV21-1	NA	TRBJ2-7	NA	CASSCGQGVTYEQYF	TGTGCCAGCAGCTGCGGACAGGGGGTTACCTACGAGCAGTACTTC
TRBV12-3/TRBV12-4	NA	TRBJ2-5	NA	CASRKDIEETQYF	TGTGCCAGCAGAAAGGACATTGAAGAGACCCAGTACTTC
TRBV6-6	once	TRBJ1-2	TRBD1	CAISGQGLFGYTF	TGTGCCATTTCGGGACAGGGGTTGTTTGGCTACACCTTC
TRBV28	once	TRBJ2-7	NA	CASSLTPGATYEQYF	TGTGCCAGCAGTCTCACACCGGGTGCTACCTACGAGCAGTACTTC
TRBV6-2/TRBV6-3	NA	TRBJ1-1	NA	CASSYHQEAFF	TGTGCCAGCAGTTACCACCAAGAAGCTTTCTTT
TRBV9	NA	TRBJ1-3	TRBD1	CASSVAGTGAGNTIYF	TGTGCCAGCAGCGTGGCCGGGACAGGGGCTGGAAACACCATATATTTT
TRBV13	NA	TRBJ2-5	NA	CASSLSVETQYF	TGTGCCAGCAGCTTATCGGTCGAGACCCAGTACTTC
TRBV19	NA	TRBJ1-2	NA	CASSDTGYGYTF	TGTGCCAGTAGTGATACAGGGTATGGCTACACCTTC
TRBV28	once	TRBJ2-5	NA	CASNSPWGPETQYF	TGTGCCAGCAATTCCCCCTGGGGTCCAGAGACCCAGTACTTC
TRBV29-1	NA	TRBJ2-7	TRBD2	CSGQTSGRNEQYF	TGCAGCGGCCAGACTAGCGGGAGAAACGAGCAGTACTTC
TRBV7-2	NA	TRBJ1-1	NA	CASSLHLGQAYTEAFF	TGTGCCAGCAGCTTACACCTTGGGCAGGCATACACTGAAGCTTTCTTT
TRBV4-2	NA	TRBJ2-1	NA	CASSQEIILDDNEQFF	TGTGCCAGCAGCCAAGAGATTATACTAGACGACAATGAGCAGTTCTTC
TRBV7-9	NA	TRBJ2-2	TRBD1	CASSLGDRDTGELFF	TGTGCCAGCAGCTTAGGGGACAGGGACACCGGGGAGCTGTTTTTT
TRBV5-1	NA	TRBJ2-3	TRBD2	CASSPAGGGLQDTQYF	TGCGCCAGCAGCCCAGCGGGGGGCGGACTACAAGATACGCAGTATTTT
TRBV28	NA	TRBJ2-7	NA	CASSLIIRAYEQYF	TGTGCCAGCAGTTTAATAATACGGGCCTACGAGCAGTACTTC
TRBV9	NA	TRBJ2-1	TRBD2	CASSVTSGGYNEQFF	TGTGCCAGCAGCGTGACTAGCGGGGGGTACAATGAGCAGTTCTTC
TRBV5-4	once	TRBJ2-3	NA	CASSLEPGTHTTDTQYF	TGTGCCAGCAGCTTGGAACCCGGGACTCATACCACAGATACGCAGTATTTT
TRBV5-1	NA	TRBJ1-5	TRBD1	CASSSGTGGQPQHF	TGCGCCAGCAGCTCCGGGACAGGGGGCCAGCCCCAGCATTTT
TRBV28	NA	TRBJ2-1	TRBD1	CASSLWGTGAYNEQFF	TGTGCCAGCAGTTTATGGGGGACAGGGGCTTACAATGAGCAGTTCTTC
TRBV28	NA	TRBJ2-5	TRBD1	CASSLGRGQGAQETQYF	TGTGCCAGCAGCCTCGGTAGAGGACAGGGCGCACAAGAGACCCAGTACTTC
TRBV2	NA	TRBJ1-1	NA	CASFDKVGNTEAFF	TGTGCCAGCTTTGACAAGGTGGGGAACACTGAAGCTTTCTTT